A single sample gave rise to the 27 T cell receptor beta chains below, sequenced in a study of blood T cell repertoires in COVID-19 (dated by TCRdb to about 2020). Library preparation used the immunoSEQ multiplex PCR assay. TCRdb took over this immuneACCESS table, retaining in-frame rearrangements with V and J assigned. Such tables are incomplete; in checked studies, under half of the missing clones stem from an unresolved V gene, and the remainder is unexplained. This sample is represented by a few hundred thousand clones; 70% to 90% of them were singletons. Of the sample, around 4% falls within the top ten clones. The sequenced sample was PBMCs or T cells enriched from blood (not recorded which). Receptors originate from a woman in her 30s who had been exposed to COVID-19.

The CDR3 here is CASSVNPWGQGASGELFF. In DNA form, the CDR3 reads TGTGCCAGTAGTGTAAACCCTTGGGGACAGGGGGCTTCCGGGGAGCTGTTTTTT. This chain links TRBV19 with TRBJ2-2, with 12 bases lining up with TRBD1. This CDR3 is built from 18 residues. The germline CDR1 and CDR2 sequences are LNHDA and SQIVND (reference sequence). The trim removed 5 bases at V and 6 bases at J, leaving 13 bases unmatched. Together with reference TRBV19 and TRBJ2-2, the CDR3 gives the full variable domain: DGGITQSPKYLFRKEGQNVTLSCEQNLNHDAMYWYRQDPGQGLRLIYYSQIVNDFQKGDIAEGYSVSREKKESFPLTVTSAQKNPTAFYLCASSVNPWGQGASGELFFGEGSRLTVL.

The chain carries TRBV18 and TRBJ1-2; TRBD1 matches at 7 bases. V lost 4 bases, J lost 4 bases, and 12 bases stayed unmatched. Germline lookup yields CDR1 KGHSH and CDR2 LQKENI. The CDR3 is made up of 16 amino acids. In DNA form, the CDR3 reads TGTGCCAGCTCACACGTACAGGGGCTTTACGCCTATGGCTACACCTTC. The encoded protein is CASSHVQGLYAYGYTF.

This chain uses TRBV25-1 with TRBJ2-5; 8 bases match TRBD2. Unmatched junction bases numbered 10, after V lost 5 bases and J lost 5 bases. Germline V gene lookup returns CDR1 MGHDK and CDR2 SYGVNS. This CDR3 comprises 15 residues. CDR3 region: CASSSPGLVSETQYF. The CDR3 nucleotides are TGTGCCAGCAGTTCACCGGGACTAGTGTCGGAGACCCAGTACTTC. The full variable domain, rest sourced from reference TRBV25-1 and TRBJ2-5, is EADIYQTPRYLVIGTGKKITLECSQTMGHDKMYWYQQDPGMELHLIHYSYGVNSTEKGDLSSESTVSRIRTEHFPLTLESARPSHTSQYLCASSSPGLVSETQYFGPGTRLLVL.

The chain employs TRBV19 and TRBJ1-2, with D uncertain. Trimming took 5 bases from V and 4 from J, leaving 11 bases between them. There are 13 residues in the CDR3. CDR1 LNHDA and CDR2 SQIVND come from the germline V gene (reference sequence). DNA of the CDR3: TGTGCCAGTAGTCCCTTAGAGGGCTATGGCTACACCTTC. Protein product: CASSPLEGYGYTF.

This clone occurred a few times. This sequence joins TRBV3-1 (or the pseudogene TRBV3-2) and TRBJ1-6; D not resolved. Germline lookup yields CDR1 LGHDT and CDR2 YNNKEL (reference sequence). V lost 1 base to trimming and J lost 5 bases, with 6 bases between them. The CDR3 is made up of 14 amino acids. CDR3: CASSQASHNSPLHF. The DNA of the CDR3 is TGTGCCAGCAGCCAAGCGTCCCATAATTCACCCCTCCACTTT.

The chain combines TRBV5-1 with TRBJ1-1; D unclear. With 0 bases removed from V and 3 bases from J, the gap between germline ends came to 24 bases. From germline, CDR1 is SGHRS and CDR2 YFSETQ. The CDR3 spans 19 residues. The CDR3 here is CASSLASIDEAGRDTEAFF. The CDR3 DNA follows: TGCGCCAGCAGCTTGGCCAGTATCGACGAGGCGGGAAGGGACACTGAAGCTTTCTTT.

The gene calls are TRBV30 and TRBJ1-6; TRBD1 matches 11 bases. V shed 4 bases and J 14 bases; nucleotides not matched to a gene: 16. Germline V gives CDR1 GTSNPN, CDR2 SVGIG (reference sequence). The CDR3 has 16 residues. The CDR3, as DNA: TGTGCCTGGACCCTCGGACAGGGGGCGCCGGGGGGAACCCTCCACTTT. This translates into CAWTLGQGAPGGTLHF.

V is TRBV9 and J is TRBJ1-5; D might be TRBD1 (6 bases). The CDR3 is 13 residues long. The germline CDR1 and CDR2 sequences are SGDLS and YYNGEE. V was cut by 3 bases and J by 6 bases, with 10 bases left in between. The CDR3 nucleotides are TGTGCCAGCAGCGAGACAGGCGGTCAGCCCCAGCATTTT. Translated, it gives CASSETGGQPQHF.

The chain uses TRBV30 and TRBJ1-2; D gene unclear. The length of the CDR3 is 12 residues. V lost 3 bases, J lost 3 bases, and 8 bases lay in between. The V gene's germline CDR1 is GTSNPN and CDR2 SVGIG (reference sequence). The chain's CDR3 is CAWSGNDYGYTF. The CDR3 DNA sequence: TGTGCCTGGAGCGGGAACGACTATGGCTACACCTTC.

The J gene is TRBJ2-1, the V gene TRBV9; TRBD2 aligns across 7 bases. Germline trimming cut 5 bases from V and 0 bases from J; bases unmatched to any gene: 5. The length of the CDR3 is 15 residues. The germline V gene encodes CDR1 SGDLS and CDR2 YYNGEE. The CDR3: CASSSSGSSYNEQFF. For the CDR3, the DNA is TGTGCCAGCAGTTCTAGCGGTAGCTCCTACAATGAGCAGTTCTTC.

Only a few counts were recorded for this clone. The V and J genes are TRBV19 and TRBJ1-3; maybe TRBD1 (6 bases). Trimming removed 5 bases from V and 2 bases from J, with 16 bases in between. The CDR3 runs to 16 residues. Germline loops: CDR1 LNHDA, CDR2 SQIVND (reference sequence). The CDR3 protein is CASSGNRVGAGNTIYF. For the CDR3, the DNA is TGTGCCAGTAGTGGGAACAGGGTCGGCGCTGGAAACACCATATATTTT.

The chain uses TRBV4-1 and TRBJ2-7; 11 positions match TRBD2. CDR1 is MGHRA and CDR2 is YSYEKL in the germline V gene. This CDR3 is 16 amino acids long. Losses at the gene ends were 5 bases for V and 4 bases for J; bases not matched to a gene: 10. The CDR3 DNA reads as TGCGCCAGCAGCTCCGGCAAACTAGCGGGGGTATACGAGCAGTACTTC. It specifies CASSSGKLAGVYEQYF.

The V gene is TRBV5-6, the J gene TRBJ2-7; weak D call: TRBD2 (5 bases). The CDR3 length is 16 residues. Between the trimmed V and J ends, which lost 4 bases and 0 bases, there was a span of 17 bases. Germline-derived CDR1 and CDR2 are SGHDT and YYEEEE. CDR3 bases: TGTGCCAGCAGCCCTTCGGGATACCACGACTCCTACGAGCAGTACTTC. Translation: CASSPSGYHDSYEQYF.

This rearrangement joins TRBV10-3 to TRBJ2-7; D may be TRBD1 (5 bases). Germline V lookup: CDR1 ENHRY, CDR2 SYGVKD. The CDR3 is 12 amino acids. Trimming stripped 2 bases from V and 3 bases from J, with 5 bases between. CDR3 protein: CAISEDSYEQYF. The CDR3 nucleotides read TGTGCCATCAGTGAGGACAGCTACGAGCAGTACTTC.

The chain is built from TRBV19 and TRBJ1-5; D unresolved. CDR1 and CDR2 (germline): LNHDA, SQIVND (reference sequence). There are 14 residues in the CDR3. V was cut by 3 bases and J by 0 bases, with 6 bases left in between. The CDR3 DNA reads as TGTGCCAGTAGTATTCTCGGTAGCAATCAGCCCCAGCATTTT. Translating gives CASSILGSNQPQHF.

The chain recombines TRBV7-9 with TRBJ2-3; TRBD1 is a possible D gene (5 bases). The CDR3 sequence is 15 residues long. Germline-derived CDR1 and CDR2 are SEHNR and FQNEAQ (reference sequence). V dropped 3 bases and J dropped 1 base, with 11 bases sitting between them. In nucleotides, the CDR3 is TGTGCCAGCAGCTTTGAGATAGGGGGCACAGATACGCAGTATTTT. This sequence encodes CASSFEIGGTDTQYF.

J is TRBJ1-2 and V is TRBV12-3 or TRBV12-4; D is ambiguous. Between the trimmed V and J ends, which lost 3 bases and 5 bases, there was a span of 10 bases. CDR3 length equals 13 residues. As DNA, the CDR3 is TGTGCCAGCAGTTTTATGGGAGGGTATGGCTACACCTTC. Amino acids: CASSFMGGYGYTF.

The gene calls are TRBV5-1 and TRBJ2-5; tentatively, D is TRBD2 (6 bases). Germline-derived CDR1 and CDR2 are SGHRS and YFSETQ. The CDR3 runs to 15 residues. Trimming removed 0 bases from V and 4 bases from J, with 13 bases in between. CDR3 sequence (DNA): TGCGCCAGCAGCTTGGCTGATACGACTAGAGAGACCCAGTACTTC. This sequence encodes CASSLADTTRETQYF. The full variable domain, in which reference TRBV5-1 and TRBJ2-5 provide the parts outside the CDR3, is KAGVTQTPRYLIKTRGQQVTLSCSPISGHRSVSWYQQTPGQGLQFLFEYFSETQRNKGNFPGRFSGRQFSNSRSEMNVSTLELGDSALYLCASSLADTTRETQYFGPGTRLLVL.

CDR3 bases: TGCAGCGTTGCCACGACTCAGAACACTGAAGCTTTCTTT. It codes for CSVATTQNTEAFF. This rearrangement joins TRBV29-1 to TRBJ1-1; no firm D call. The V gene's germline CDR1 is SQVTM and CDR2 ANQGSEA. This CDR3 contains 13 residues. V lost 4 bases to trimming and J lost 1 base, with 10 bases between them.

The V call is TRBV5-1, the J call TRBJ2-3; 10 bases are a match to TRBD1. CDR3 length equals 14 residues. Germline trimming cut 6 bases from V and 4 bases from J; bases unmatched to any gene: 5. Germline assignment: CDR1 SGHRS and CDR2 YFSETQ. The CDR3 here is CASTTTGGADTQYF. Here the CDR3 DNA reads TGCGCCAGCACTACGACAGGGGGCGCAGATACGCAGTATTTT.

The rearrangement joins TRBV6-5 to TRBJ1-2; tentative D call: TRBD1 (5 bases). Germline CDR1 reads MNHEY; CDR2 reads SVGAGI. V lost 0 bases, J lost 11 bases, and 19 bases lay in between. The length of the CDR3 is 15 residues. CDR3 residues: CASSYSAGKVSGYTF. CDR3 sequence (DNA): TGTGCCAGCAGTTACTCGGCAGGGAAGGTTTCCGGGTACACCTTC.

The chain recombines TRBV7-2 with TRBJ2-1; TRBD1 matches 11 bases. Germline V gives CDR1 SGHTA, CDR2 FQGNSA. Trimming removed 1 base from V and 6 bases from J; junction bases left unmatched: 2. The CDR3 has 15 amino acids. This chain's CDR3 is CASSLVGTGGNEQFF. The CDR3 DNA is TGTGCCAGCAGCTTAGTTGGGACAGGGGGCAATGAGCAGTTCTTC.

This clone showed up just a few times. This chain joins TRBV5-1 and TRBJ1-2, with 11 bases that match TRBD1. This CDR3 is 13 amino acids long. Trimming at V came to 3 bases and at J to 8 bases, leaving 3 bases not matched to a gene. Germline CDR1 SGHRS, CDR2 YFSETQ. Here the CDR3 DNA reads TGCGCCAGCAGCTCGGGACAGGGGGACGGCTACACCTTC. Translation gives CASSSGQGDGYTF.

The rearrangement uses TRBV21-1 and TRBJ2-7; TRBD1 reflects the table's D call only, with no check against the DNA. TRBV21-1 is a known pseudogene. There are 16 residues in the CDR3. The CDR3 here is CASSKGRRTGRDEQYF. DNA of the CDR3: TGTGCCAGCAGCAAGGGTCGAAGGACAGGGCGCGACGAGCAGTACTTC.

The V call is TRBV6-4, the J call TRBJ2-3; 9 bases match TRBD2. Looked up from germline, CDR1 is MRHNA and CDR2 is SNTAGT. This CDR3 has 16 residues. V lost 8 bases and J lost 9; bases outside the gene matches: 18. The chain's CDR3 is CASREWSGGFEGTQYF. As DNA, the CDR3 is TGTGCCAGCCGAGAGTGGAGCGGGGGGTTCGAGGGCACGCAGTATTTT.

The rearrangement uses TRBV6-6 and TRBJ2-1; D ambiguous. V lost 2 bases, J lost 8 bases, and 7 bases lay in between. From germline, CDR1 is MNHNY and CDR2 SVGAGI (reference sequence). The CDR3 runs to 12 residues. This CDR3 reads CASSYPFHEQFF. The CDR3 nucleotides are TGTGCCAGCAGTTACCCGTTTCATGAGCAGTTCTTC.

The chain is built from TRBV5-8 and TRBJ1-2, with D perhaps TRBD1 (5 bases). This CDR3 is 14 amino acids long. V shed 4 bases and J shed 5 bases, with 15 bases lying between them. Germline CDR1 and CDR2: SGHTS and YDEGEE. In DNA, the CDR3 is TGTGCCAGCAGCCCCCTCGTCAGGGTTTATGGCTACACCTTC. This encodes CASSPLVRVYGYTF.